The present entry profiles one T cell receptor beta chain with its context. These data originate in a study of CD8 T cells in Susac syndrome. Germline loops: CDR1 SGHTA, CDR2 FQGNSA. Trimming removed 5 bases from V and 8 bases from J, with 19 bases in between. The CDR3 totals 15 residues. From blood CD8+ and CD4+ T cells, TCR beta sequences were generated. The multiple sclerosis control group comprised treatment-naive patients with stable or active relapsing-remitting disease. RNA in amounts of about 0.5 to 1 ug was reverse transcribed with random hexamers. immunoSEQ multiplex PCR amplified TCR beta CDR3 across 54 Vbeta, 13 Jbeta. TCRdb used MiXCR to reprocess the immunoSEQ multiplex PCR reads, holding one entry per CDR3 protein. Of 150,000 or so distinct CDR3 sequences listed, roughly 94% are singletons.

The TCR comes from a human donor with multiple sclerosis. The rearrangement links TRBV7-2 to TRBJ2-1, with D tentatively TRBD2 (5 bases). Sequencing was done on a sample of CD4+ T cells from PBMCs. CDR3 sequence: CASSPRAGTGDEQFF. In nucleotides, the CDR3 is TGTGCCAGCAGCCCGCGGGCAGGAACGGGTGATGAGCAGTTCTTC.